This T cell receptor (beta chain) was observed in a study of blood T cell repertoires in COVID-19. Data came from immunoSEQ multiplex PCR; TCRdb stores just in-frame clones and leaves some out. The profile shows roughly 410,000 clones, 80% to 90% of them singletons. The V gene end was trimmed by 4 bases and the J gene end by 6 bases; junction bases not matched to a gene: 0. The CDR3 sequence is 13 residues long. CDR1 is KGHSH, CDR2 LQKENI, per germline. The sequenced sample consisted of peripheral blood. J is TRBJ1-6 and V is TRBV18; 7 bases match TRBD1. This TCR derives from a woman in her sixties with COVID-19, enrolled during active disease. The CDR3 region has the DNA TGTGCCAGCTCACGGGACAGTAATTCACCCCTCCACTTT. Its protein product is CASSRDSNSPLHF.